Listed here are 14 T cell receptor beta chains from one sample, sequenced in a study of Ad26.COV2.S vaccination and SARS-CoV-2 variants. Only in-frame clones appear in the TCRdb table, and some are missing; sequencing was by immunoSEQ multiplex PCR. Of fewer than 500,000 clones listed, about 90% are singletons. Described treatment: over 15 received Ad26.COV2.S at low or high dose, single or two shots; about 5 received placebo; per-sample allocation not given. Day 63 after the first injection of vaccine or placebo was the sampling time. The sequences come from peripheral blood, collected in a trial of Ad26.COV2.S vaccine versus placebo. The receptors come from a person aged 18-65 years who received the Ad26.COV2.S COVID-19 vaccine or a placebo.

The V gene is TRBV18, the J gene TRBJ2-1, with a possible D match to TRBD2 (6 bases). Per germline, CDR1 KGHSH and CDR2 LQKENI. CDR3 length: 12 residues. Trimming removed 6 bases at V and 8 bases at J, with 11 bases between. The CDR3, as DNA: TGTGCCAGCTCCCCGGGGGTGGATGAGCAGTTCTTC. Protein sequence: CASSPGVDEQFF.

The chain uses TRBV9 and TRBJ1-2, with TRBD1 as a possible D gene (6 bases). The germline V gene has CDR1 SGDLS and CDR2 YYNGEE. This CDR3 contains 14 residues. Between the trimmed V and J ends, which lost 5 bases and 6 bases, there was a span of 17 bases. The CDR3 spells CASSEGQTRNGYTF. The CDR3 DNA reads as TGTGCCAGCAGTGAGGGACAAACGAGGAATGGCTACACCTTC.

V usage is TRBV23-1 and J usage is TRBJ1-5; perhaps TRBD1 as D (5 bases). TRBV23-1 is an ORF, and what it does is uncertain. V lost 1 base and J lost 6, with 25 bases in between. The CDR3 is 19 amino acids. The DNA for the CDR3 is TGCGCCAGCAGTCAATACCGAAGGACAATCTTCACCCCACTTCAGCCCCAGCATTTT. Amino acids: CASSQYRRTIFTPLQPQHF.

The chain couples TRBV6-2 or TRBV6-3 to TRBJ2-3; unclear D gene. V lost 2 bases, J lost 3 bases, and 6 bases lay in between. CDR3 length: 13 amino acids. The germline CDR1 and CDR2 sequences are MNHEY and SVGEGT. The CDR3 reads CASSYRVTDTQYF. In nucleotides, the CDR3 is TGTGCCAGCAGTTACAGGGTTACAGATACGCAGTATTTT.

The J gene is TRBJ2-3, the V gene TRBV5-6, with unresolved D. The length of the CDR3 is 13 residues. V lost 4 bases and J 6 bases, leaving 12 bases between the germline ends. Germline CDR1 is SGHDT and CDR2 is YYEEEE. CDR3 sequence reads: CASSPRPRDTQYF. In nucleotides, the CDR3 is TGTGCCAGCAGCCCAAGGCCGAGGGATACGCAGTATTTT.

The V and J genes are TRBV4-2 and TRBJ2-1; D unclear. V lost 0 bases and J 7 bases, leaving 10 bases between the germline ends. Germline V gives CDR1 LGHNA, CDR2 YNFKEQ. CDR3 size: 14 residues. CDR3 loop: CASSQDPQQNEQFF. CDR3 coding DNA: TGTGCCAGCAGCCAAGACCCACAGCAAAATGAGCAGTTCTTC.

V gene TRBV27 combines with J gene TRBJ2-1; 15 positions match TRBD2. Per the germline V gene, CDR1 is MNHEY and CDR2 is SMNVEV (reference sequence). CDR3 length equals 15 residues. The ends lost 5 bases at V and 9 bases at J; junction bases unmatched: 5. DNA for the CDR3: TGTGCCAGCAGTCCCGGGACTAGCGGGAGGAGTGAGCAGTTCTTC. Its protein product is CASSPGTSGRSEQFF.

The DNA for the CDR3 is TGTGCCAGCACCGACAGGGGGGGGACAGCTGAAGCTTTCTTT. Translated: CASTDRGGTAEAFF. The chain couples TRBV6-5 to TRBJ1-1; 9 nucleotides match TRBD1. Germline lookup yields CDR1 MNHEY and CDR2 SVGAGI. Trimming removed 7 bases from V and 6 bases from J; junction bases left unmatched: 9. The CDR3 runs to 14 residues.

CDR3: CASRYGDRESETQYF. For the CDR3, the DNA is TGTGCCAGTAGATATGGGGACAGGGAAAGTGAGACCCAGTACTTC. The genes are TRBV19 and TRBJ2-5, with 9 bases matching TRBD1. Germline V gene lookup returns CDR1 LNHDA and CDR2 SQIVND (reference sequence). The CDR3 totals 15 residues. V lost 6 bases, J lost 5 bases, and 10 bases stayed unmatched. Full variable domain (missing parts from reference TRBV19 and TRBJ2-5): DGGITQSPKYLFRKEGQNVTLSCEQNLNHDAMYWYRQDPGQGLRLIYYSQIVNDFQKGDIAEGYSVSREKKESFPLTVTSAQKNPTAFYLCASRYGDRESETQYFGPGTRLLVL.

The CDR3 DNA is TGCGCCAGCAGCCAAGGGGGGTTAGCGGGACAAAATGAGCAGTTCTTC. It yields the protein CASSQGGLAGQNEQFF. V and J are TRBV4-3 and TRBJ2-1; 8 bases match TRBD2. The CDR3 has 16 residues. Losses at the gene ends were 1 base for V and 7 bases for J; bases not matched to a gene: 9. Germline assignment: CDR1 LGHNA and CDR2 YSLEER.

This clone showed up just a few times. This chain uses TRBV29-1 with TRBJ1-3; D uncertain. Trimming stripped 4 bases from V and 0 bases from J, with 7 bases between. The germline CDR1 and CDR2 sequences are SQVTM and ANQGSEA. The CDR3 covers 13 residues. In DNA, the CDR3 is TGCAGCGTTGTCGGCAGCTCTGGAAACACCATATATTTT. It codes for CSVVGSSGNTIYF. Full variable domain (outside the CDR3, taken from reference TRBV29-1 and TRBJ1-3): SAVISQKPSRDICQRGTSLTIQCQVDSQVTMMFWYRQQPGQSLTLIATANQGSEATYESGFVIDKFPISRPNLTFSTLTVSNMSPEDSSIYLCSVVGSSGNTIYFGEGSWLTVV.

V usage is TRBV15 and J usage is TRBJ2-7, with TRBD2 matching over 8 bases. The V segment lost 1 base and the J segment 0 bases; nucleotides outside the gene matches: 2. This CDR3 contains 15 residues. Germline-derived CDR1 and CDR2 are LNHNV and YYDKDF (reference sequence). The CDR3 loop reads CATSRGTSSSYEQYF. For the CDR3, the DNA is TGTGCCACCAGCAGAGGGACTAGCTCCTCCTACGAGCAGTACTTC.

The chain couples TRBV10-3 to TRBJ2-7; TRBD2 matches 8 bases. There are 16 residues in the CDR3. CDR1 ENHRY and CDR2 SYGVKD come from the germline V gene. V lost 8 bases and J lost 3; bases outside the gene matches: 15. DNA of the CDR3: TGTGCCATCGGAGTAGCGGGAACAGGGCCTGGCTACGAGCAGTACTTC. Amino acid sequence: CAIGVAGTGPGYEQYF.

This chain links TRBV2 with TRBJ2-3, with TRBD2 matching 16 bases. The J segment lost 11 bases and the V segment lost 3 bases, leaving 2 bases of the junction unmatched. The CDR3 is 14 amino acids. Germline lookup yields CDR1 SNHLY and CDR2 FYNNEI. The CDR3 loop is CASSDGTSGRVQYF. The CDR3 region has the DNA TGTGCCAGCAGTGACGGGACTAGCGGGAGGGTGCAGTATTTT.